The 10 T cell receptor beta chains presented below share a single source sample, sequenced in a study of lymphopenia after photon versus proton radiotherapy. TCRdb's table, derived via immunoSEQ multiplex PCR, lists solely in-frame clones and lacks some. The sample has tens of thousands of clones; 92% are singletons. Here the sequenced sample was peripheral blood, taken from a patient treated with photon-based radiotherapy. The receptors derive from a man aged 55-75 years with cholangiocarcinoma.

The chain has TRBV7-3 and TRBJ2-2; D gene uncertain. V lost 4 bases, J lost 6 bases, and 12 bases lay in between. The V gene's germline CDR1 is SGHTA and CDR2 FQGTGA. CDR3 length: 14 amino acids. CDR3 nucleotide sequence: TGTGCCAGCAGCTCCGGAACGACGGCCGGGGAGCTGTTTTTT. Its protein is CASSSGTTAGELFF.

This rearrangement joins TRBV7-3 to TRBJ2-7, with D possibly being TRBD2 (6 bases). V lost 5 bases, J lost 6 bases, and 14 bases lay in between. Germline values: CDR1 SGHTA, CDR2 FQGTGA. The CDR3 is 13 amino acids. This chain's CDR3 is CASSRDWRSEQYF. CDR3 bases: TGTGCCAGCAGCCGGGACTGGAGATCCGAGCAGTACTTC. The variable domain in full, with the rest retrieved from reference TRBV7-3 and TRBJ2-7, is GAGVSQTPSNKVTEKGKYVELRCDPISGHTALYWYRQSLGQGPEFLIYFQGTGAADDSGLPNDRFFAVRPEGSVSTLKIQRTERGDSAVYLCASSRDWRSEQYFGPGTRLTVT.

This chain uses TRBV11-2 with TRBJ2-7; 7 nucleotides match TRBD1. The CDR3 has 14 amino acids. V lost 5 bases to trimming and J lost 3 bases; unmatched junction nucleotides: 7. Germline values: CDR1 SGHAT, CDR2 FQNNGV. The CDR3 DNA sequence: TGTGCCAGCAGCCCTAGGACAGGCCGCTACGAGCAGTACTTC. As protein: CASSPRTGRYEQYF.

As for this clone: An end of the junction differs from the germline gene, which may be a read error. The rearrangement links TRBV5-6 to TRBJ1-2; D is unresolved. The CDR3 extends over 13 amino acids. CDR1 SGHDT and CDR2 YYEEEE come from the germline V gene. The CDR3 DNA follows: TGTGCCAGCAGCTTGGAACGAACTCGGAAGATCGTCTTC. This sequence encodes CASSLERTRKIVF.

This chain uses TRBV28 with TRBJ1-5, with TRBD1 matching over 8 bases. The CDR3 extends over 13 amino acids. The trim removed 7 bases at V and 11 bases at J, leaving 10 bases unmatched. The germline V gene has CDR1 MDHEN and CDR2 SYDVKM. The CDR3: CASTLTGERAQHF. The DNA for the CDR3 is TGTGCCAGCACCTTGACAGGGGAGCGGGCCCAGCATTTT. Full variable domain (missing parts from reference TRBV28 and TRBJ1-5): DVKVTQSSRYLVKRTGEKVFLECVQDMDHENMFWYRQDPGLGLRLIYFSYDVKMKEKGDIPEGYSVSREKKERFSLILESASTNQTSMYLCASTLTGERAQHFGDGTRLSIL.

This rearrangement joins TRBV5-1 to TRBJ1-4, with 8 bases fitting TRBD1. CDR1 is SGHRS, CDR2 YFSETQ, per germline. The CDR3 contains 19 residues. The junction had 12 bases not matched to a gene; V was cut back by 1 base and J by 1 base. CDR3 protein: CASSLYGTGPAGTNEKLFF. The CDR3 DNA follows: TGCGCCAGCAGCTTGTACGGGACAGGCCCAGCCGGAACTAATGAAAAACTGTTTTTT.

The CDR3 reads CASSYQTQDTQYF. The CDR3 DNA reads as TGTGCCAGCAGTTACCAGACCCAAGATACGCAGTATTTT. The gene calls are TRBV6-5 and TRBJ2-3; D not resolved. The CDR3 loop spans 13 amino acids. The V end lost 2 bases, the J end lost 5 bases, and 8 bases lay between the germline ends. CDR1 and CDR2 (germline): MNHEY, SVGAGI.

This chain links TRBV2 with TRBJ2-5; D not certain. Germline values: CDR1 SNHLY, CDR2 FYNNEI. The CDR3 extends over 12 amino acids. Trimming pared 10 bases from V and 1 base from J, leaving 10 bases between. The CDR3 here is CATQPLQETQYF. CDR3 nucleotide sequence: TGTGCCACGCAACCCCTCCAAGAGACCCAGTACTTC.

This chain joins TRBV7-2 and TRBJ2-7; D possibly corresponds to TRBD2 (6 bases). V gave up 1 base and J gave up 0 bases, with 10 bases separating them. The CDR3 sequence is 15 residues long. Germline V lookup: CDR1 SGHTA, CDR2 FQGNSA. The CDR3 spells CASSLGISGSYEQYF. Written as DNA, the CDR3 is TGTGCCAGCAGCTTAGGAATTAGCGGCTCCTACGAGCAGTACTTC.

The chain is built from TRBV5-1 and TRBJ2-6; no firm D call. Germline CDR1 and CDR2: SGHRS and YFSETQ. Trimming took off 4 bases at V and 0 bases at J, with 8 bases between the two ends. The CDR3 totals 15 residues. The CDR3 protein is CASSPDNSGANVLTF. The CDR3 DNA sequence: TGCGCCAGCAGCCCCGACAACTCTGGGGCCAACGTCCTGACTTTC.